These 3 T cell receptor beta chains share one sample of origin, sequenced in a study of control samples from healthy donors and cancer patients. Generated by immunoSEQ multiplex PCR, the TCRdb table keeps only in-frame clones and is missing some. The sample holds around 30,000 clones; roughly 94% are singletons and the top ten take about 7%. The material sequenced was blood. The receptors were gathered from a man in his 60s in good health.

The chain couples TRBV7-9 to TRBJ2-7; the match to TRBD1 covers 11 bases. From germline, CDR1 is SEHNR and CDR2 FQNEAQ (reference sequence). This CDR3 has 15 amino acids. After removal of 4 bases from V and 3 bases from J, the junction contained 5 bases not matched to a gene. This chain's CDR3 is CASSSWDRGGYEQYF. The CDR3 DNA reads TGTGCCAGCAGCTCCTGGGACAGGGGGGGCTACGAGCAGTACTTC.

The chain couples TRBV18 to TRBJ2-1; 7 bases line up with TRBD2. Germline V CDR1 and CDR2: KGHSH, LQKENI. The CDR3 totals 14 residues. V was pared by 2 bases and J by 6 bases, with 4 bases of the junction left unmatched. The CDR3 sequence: CASSPELAGNEQFF. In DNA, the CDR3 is TGTGCCAGCTCACCAGAGTTAGCGGGCAATGAGCAGTTCTTC.

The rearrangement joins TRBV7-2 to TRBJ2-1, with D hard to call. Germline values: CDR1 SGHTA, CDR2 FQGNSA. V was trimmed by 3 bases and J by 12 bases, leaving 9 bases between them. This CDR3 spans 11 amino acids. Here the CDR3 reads CASSLQFLQFF. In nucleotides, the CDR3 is TGTGCCAGCAGCTTGCAATTCCTGCAGTTCTTC.